This T cell receptor (beta chain) was identified in a study of regulatory T cells in long-lasting Graves disease. The study's findings and limits: Comparison showed that persistent patients shared more public clonotypes (about 2,600) than new patients (966).

This clonotype was recorded at least ten times. Its specificity is not known. Time point here: persistent/refractory GD, antithyroid drugs over 5 years with positive TRAb. PBMCs provided the RNA from which the TCR library was made. EDTA tubes collected roughly 9 milliliters of peripheral blood. Looked up from germline, CDR1 is MNHNS and CDR2 is SASEGT. Trimming took 5 bases from V and 5 from J, leaving 15 bases between them. The CDR3 length is 14 residues. HTBI primers from iRepertoire and Arm-PCR of CDR3 regions yielded the TCR beta libraries. TCRdb independently ran MiXCR on the multiplex PCR reads; one entry per CDR3 protein. The table lists 350,000 to 450,000 distinct CDR3 sequences, roughly 20% of them singletons.

Sequenced here: peripheral blood mononuclear cells (PBMCs), sampled when the disease was refractory, from a patient treated with antithyroid drugs. This receptor was taken from a middle-aged woman with Graves disease. The chain is built from TRBV6-1 and TRBJ2-5; D may match TRBD1 or TRBD2 (5 bases each). The CDR3 region has the DNA TGTGCCAGCAGTCCCCGGGACCACCGGGAGACCCAGTACTTC. Translating it yields CASSPRDHRETQYF.